The clone carrying this T cell receptor (beta chain) appeared many times. Sample time point: newly diagnosed GD, antithyroid drugs for less than 3 months. The TCR library was made from RNA extracted from PBMCs. This entry is derived from a study of regulatory T cells in long-lasting Graves disease. Investigators prepared the TCR beta libraries by applying iRepertoire HTBI primers and Arm-PCR of CDR3 regions. Each CDR3 protein gets one entry after TCRdb re-called the multiplex PCR reads with MiXCR. The sample records 400,000 to 500,000 distinct CDR3 sequences, 15% being singletons. The CDR3 has 14 amino acids. CDR1 SGHAT and CDR2 FQNNGV come from the germline V gene. Losses at the gene ends were 3 bases for V and 8 bases for J; bases not matched to a gene: 6. These records were also assigned to another study, of T cells in Graves' hyperthyroidism and ophthalmopathy.

The rearrangement links TRBV11-2 to TRBJ2-1; 8 bases agree with TRBD2. The sequencing used peripheral blood mononuclear cells (PBMCs), collected at new diagnosis, from a patient treated with antithyroid drugs. This sequence originates from a woman aged 40 to 50 with Graves disease. The CDR3 coding sequence is TGTGCCAGCAGCTTTCAGCGGGGGCTGGATGAGCAGTTCTTC. This codes for CASSFQRGLDEQFF. Combining the CDR3 with reference TRBV11-2 and TRBJ2-1 gives the whole variable domain EAGVAQSPRYKIIEKRQSVAFWCNPISGHATLYWYQQILGQGPKLLIQFQNNGVVDDSQLPKDRFSAERLKGVDSTLKIQPAKLEDSAVYLCASSFQRGLDEQFFGPGTRLTVL.